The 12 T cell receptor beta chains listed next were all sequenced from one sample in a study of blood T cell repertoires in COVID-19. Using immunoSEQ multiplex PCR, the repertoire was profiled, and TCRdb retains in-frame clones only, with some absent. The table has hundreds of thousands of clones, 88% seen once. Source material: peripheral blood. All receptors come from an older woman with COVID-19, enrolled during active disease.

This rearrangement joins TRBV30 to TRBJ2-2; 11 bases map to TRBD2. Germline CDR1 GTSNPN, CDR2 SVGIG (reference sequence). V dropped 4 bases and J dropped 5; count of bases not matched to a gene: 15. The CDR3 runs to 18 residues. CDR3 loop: CAWKGELAGAPRTGELFF. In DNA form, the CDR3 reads TGTGCCTGGAAGGGGGAACTAGCGGGGGCCCCGAGGACCGGGGAGCTGTTTTTT.

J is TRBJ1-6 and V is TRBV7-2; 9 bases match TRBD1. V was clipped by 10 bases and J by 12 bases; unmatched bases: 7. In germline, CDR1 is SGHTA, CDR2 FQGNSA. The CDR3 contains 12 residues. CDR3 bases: TGTGCCATACACAGGGGGCTGGAACCCCTCCACTTT. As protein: CAIHRGLEPLHF.

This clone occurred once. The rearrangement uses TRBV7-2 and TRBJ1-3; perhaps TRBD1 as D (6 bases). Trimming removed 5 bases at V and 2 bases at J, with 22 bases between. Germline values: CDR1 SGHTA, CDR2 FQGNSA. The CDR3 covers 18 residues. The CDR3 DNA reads TGTGCCAGCAGCCCGGGTCAGGGGCCTATTTCCCCTGGAAACACCATATATTTT. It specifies CASSPGQGPISPGNTIYF.

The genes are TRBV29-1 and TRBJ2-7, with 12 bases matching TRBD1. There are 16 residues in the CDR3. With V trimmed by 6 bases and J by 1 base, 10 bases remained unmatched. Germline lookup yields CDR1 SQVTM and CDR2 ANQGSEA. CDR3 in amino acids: CSVPVWGQGASYEQYF. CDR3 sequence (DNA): TGCAGCGTACCCGTTTGGGGACAGGGGGCTTCCTACGAGCAGTACTTC.

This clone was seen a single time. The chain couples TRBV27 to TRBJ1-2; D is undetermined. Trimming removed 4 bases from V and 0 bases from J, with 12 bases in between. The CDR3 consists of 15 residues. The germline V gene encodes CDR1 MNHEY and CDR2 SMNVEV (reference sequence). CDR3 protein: CASSSQYPSNYGYTF. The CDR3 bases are TGTGCCAGCAGTTCCCAGTACCCCTCTAACTATGGCTACACCTTC.

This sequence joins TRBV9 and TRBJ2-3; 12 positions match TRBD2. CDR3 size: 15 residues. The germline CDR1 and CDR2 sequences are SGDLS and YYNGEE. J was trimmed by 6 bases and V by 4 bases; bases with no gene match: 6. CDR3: CASSLTSGGWDTQYF. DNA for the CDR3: TGTGCCAGCAGCTTGACTAGCGGGGGTTGGGATACGCAGTATTTT.

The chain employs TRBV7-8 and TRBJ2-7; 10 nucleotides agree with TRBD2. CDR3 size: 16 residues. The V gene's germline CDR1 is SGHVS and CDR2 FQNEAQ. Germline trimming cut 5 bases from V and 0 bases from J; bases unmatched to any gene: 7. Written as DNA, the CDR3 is TGTGCCAGCAGCGGACGTAGCGGGGGGAGCTCCTACGAGCAGTACTTC. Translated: CASSGRSGGSSYEQYF.

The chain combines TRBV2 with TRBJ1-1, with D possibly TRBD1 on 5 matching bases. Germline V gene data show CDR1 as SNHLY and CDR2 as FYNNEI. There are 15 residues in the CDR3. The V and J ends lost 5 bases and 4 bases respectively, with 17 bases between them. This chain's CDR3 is CASSLQGNRGTEAFF. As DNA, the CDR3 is TGTGCCAGCAGTCTCCAGGGCAATAGGGGCACTGAAGCTTTCTTT. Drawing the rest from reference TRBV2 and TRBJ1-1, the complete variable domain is EPEVTQTPSHQVTQMGQEVILRCVPISNHLYFYWYRQILGQKVEFLVSFYNNEISEKSEIFDDQFSVERPDGSNFTLKIRSTKLEDSAMYFCASSLQGNRGTEAFFGQGTRLTVV.

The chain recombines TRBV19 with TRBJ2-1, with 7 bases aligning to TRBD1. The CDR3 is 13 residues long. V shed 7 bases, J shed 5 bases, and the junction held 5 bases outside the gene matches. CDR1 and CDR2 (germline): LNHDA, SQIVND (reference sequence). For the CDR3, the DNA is TGTGCCAGTAACAGGGGACAAAACAATGAGCAGTTCTTC. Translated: CASNRGQNNEQFF.

This CDR3 is CASSLNQGIGQPQHF. The CDR3, as DNA: TGTGCCAGCTCACTAAACCAGGGTATAGGTCAGCCCCAGCATTTT. The genes are TRBV18 and TRBJ1-5, with a weak D call TRBD1 (5 bases). Germline-derived CDR1 and CDR2 are KGHSH and LQKENI. The CDR3 is 15 residues long. The V end was cut by 4 bases, the J end by 6 bases, with 16 bases between. Variable domain in full (rest from reference TRBV18 and TRBJ1-5): NAGVMQNPRHLVRRRGQEARLRCSPMKGHSHVYWYRQLPEEGLKFMVYLQKENIIDESGMPKERFSAEFPKEGPSILRIQQVVRGDSAAYFCASSLNQGIGQPQHFGDGTRLSIL.

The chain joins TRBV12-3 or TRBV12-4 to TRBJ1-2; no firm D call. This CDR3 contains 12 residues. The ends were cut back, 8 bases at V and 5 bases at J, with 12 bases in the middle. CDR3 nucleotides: TGTGCCAGCTGGGAGGGCTGGTATGGCTACACCTTC. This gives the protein CASWEGWYGYTF.

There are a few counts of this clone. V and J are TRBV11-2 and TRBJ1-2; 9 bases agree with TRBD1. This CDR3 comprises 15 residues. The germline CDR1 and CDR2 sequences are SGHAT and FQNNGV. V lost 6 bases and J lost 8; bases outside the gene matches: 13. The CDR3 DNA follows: TGTGCCAGCAGGGAGATAGGGACAGGGATGCGGGGCTACACCTTC. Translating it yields CASREIGTGMRGYTF.